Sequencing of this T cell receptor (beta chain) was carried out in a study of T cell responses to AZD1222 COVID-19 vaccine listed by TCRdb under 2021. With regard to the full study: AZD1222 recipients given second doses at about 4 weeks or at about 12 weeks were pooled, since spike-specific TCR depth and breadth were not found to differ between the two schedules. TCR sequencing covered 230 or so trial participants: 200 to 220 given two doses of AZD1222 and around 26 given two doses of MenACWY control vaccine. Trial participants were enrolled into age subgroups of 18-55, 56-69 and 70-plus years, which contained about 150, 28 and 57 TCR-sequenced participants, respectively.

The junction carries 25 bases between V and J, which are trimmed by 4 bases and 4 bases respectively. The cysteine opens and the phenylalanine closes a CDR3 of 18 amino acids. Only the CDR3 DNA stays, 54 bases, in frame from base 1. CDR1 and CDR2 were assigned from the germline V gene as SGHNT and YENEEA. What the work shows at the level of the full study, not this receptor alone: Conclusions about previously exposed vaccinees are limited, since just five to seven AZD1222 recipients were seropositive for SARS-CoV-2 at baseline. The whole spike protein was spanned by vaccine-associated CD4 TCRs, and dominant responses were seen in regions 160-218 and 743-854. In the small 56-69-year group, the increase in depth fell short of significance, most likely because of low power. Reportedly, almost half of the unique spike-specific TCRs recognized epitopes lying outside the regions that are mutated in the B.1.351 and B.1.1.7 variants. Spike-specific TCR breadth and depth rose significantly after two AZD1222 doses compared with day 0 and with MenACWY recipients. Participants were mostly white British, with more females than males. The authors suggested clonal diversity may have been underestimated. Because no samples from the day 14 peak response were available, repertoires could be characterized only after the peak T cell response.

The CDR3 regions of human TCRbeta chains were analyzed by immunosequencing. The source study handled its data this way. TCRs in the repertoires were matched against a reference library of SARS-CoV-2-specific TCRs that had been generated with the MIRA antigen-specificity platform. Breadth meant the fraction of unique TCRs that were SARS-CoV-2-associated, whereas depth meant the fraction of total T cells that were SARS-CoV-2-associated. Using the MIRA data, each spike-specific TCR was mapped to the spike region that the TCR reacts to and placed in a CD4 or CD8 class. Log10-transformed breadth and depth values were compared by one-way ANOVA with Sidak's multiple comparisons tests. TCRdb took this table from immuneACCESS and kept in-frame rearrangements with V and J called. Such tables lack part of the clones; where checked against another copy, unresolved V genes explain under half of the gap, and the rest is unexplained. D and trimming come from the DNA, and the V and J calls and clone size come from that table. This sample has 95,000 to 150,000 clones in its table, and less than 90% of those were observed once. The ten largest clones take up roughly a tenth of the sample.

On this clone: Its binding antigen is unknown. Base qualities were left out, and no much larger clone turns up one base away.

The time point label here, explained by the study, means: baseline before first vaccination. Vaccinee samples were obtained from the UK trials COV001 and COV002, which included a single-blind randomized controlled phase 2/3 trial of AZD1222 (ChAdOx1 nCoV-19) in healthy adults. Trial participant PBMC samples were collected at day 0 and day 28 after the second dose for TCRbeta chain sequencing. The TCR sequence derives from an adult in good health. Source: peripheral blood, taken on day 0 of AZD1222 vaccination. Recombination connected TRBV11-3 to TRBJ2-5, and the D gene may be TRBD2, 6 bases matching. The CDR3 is CASSSWDWEEVKGETQYF. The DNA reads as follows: TGTGCCAGCAGCTCGTGGGACTGGGAGGAAGTAAAGGGAGAGACCCAGTACTTC.